This TCR beta chain emerged from a study of T cell repertoires in cytomegalovirus infection. Looking at the study overall: A matching HLA type, together with CMV infection, was signaled by public TCR beta signatures.

TCRdb fed the reads into MiXCR, producing one record per CDR3 protein. Counted here are more than 65,000 distinct CDR3 sequences, under 55% occurring once; the ten biggest clones make up 93%. With regard to this clonotype: Its antigen remains unidentified.

Overall study findings and caveats: There were HLA-C-restricted CMV-specific TCR beta clonotypes dominating the ex vivo response.

The V gene lost 6 bases and the J gene lost 0 bases, with 8 bases spanning the gap. This CDR3 spans 14 amino acids. Germline V gene data show CDR1 as SGHAT and CDR2 as FQNNGV. This rearrangement joins TRBV11-2 to TRBJ1-4; D gene uncertain. The origin of this receptor is a human donor in good health (CMV status not recorded). Some clones in this sample may be carry-over from other donors' samples. Sequenced material: CD8+ T cells from cultured PBMCs, taken from culture after CMV antigen stimulation. CDR3 in DNA: TGTGCCAGCAGGGGAGGGCCAACTAATGAAAAACTGTTTTTT. It translates to CASRGGPTNEKLFF.